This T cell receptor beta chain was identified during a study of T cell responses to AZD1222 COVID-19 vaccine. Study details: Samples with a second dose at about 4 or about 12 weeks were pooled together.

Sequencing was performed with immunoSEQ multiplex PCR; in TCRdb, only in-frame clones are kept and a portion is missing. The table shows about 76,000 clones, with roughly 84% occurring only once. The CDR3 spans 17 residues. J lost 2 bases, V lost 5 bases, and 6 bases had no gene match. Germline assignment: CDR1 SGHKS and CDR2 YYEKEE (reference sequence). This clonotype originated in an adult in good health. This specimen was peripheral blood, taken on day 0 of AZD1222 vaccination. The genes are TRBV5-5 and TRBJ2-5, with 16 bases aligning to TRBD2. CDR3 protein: CASRGTSGRVWQETQYF. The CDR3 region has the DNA TGTGCCAGCAGGGGGACTAGCGGGAGGGTTTGGCAAGAGACCCAGTACTTC.